This T cell receptor beta chain was sequenced in a study of PD-L1 blockade in urothelial cancer. Study as a whole: Analysis of blood occurred 3 weeks (second dose) and 6 weeks after treatment start. Median T cell yield per blood sample was 141,255 cells. Points from the study as a whole: Patients who had durable benefit saw their tumor-associated blood clones expand more at 3 weeks.

V was trimmed by 7 bases and J by 1 base, leaving 15 bases between them. The V gene's germline CDR1 is MDHEN and CDR2 SYDVKM. The CDR3 runs to 15 residues. Measured with immunoSEQ multiplex PCR; TCRdb has only the in-frame clones, and not every one. The table has 55,000 to 85,000 clones, roughly 89% seen once. On this clone itself: Its target is not known.

Described time point: pretreatment peripheral blood. Locally advanced or metastatic urothelial carcinoma affected all patients. The chain recombines TRBV28 with TRBJ2-3, with a tentative D call TRBD1 (6 bases). The receptor comes from a woman between 65 and 79 years old with urothelial cancer. The specimen was PBMCs, collected around atezolizumab (anti-PD-L1) treatment. In DNA, the CDR3 is TGTGCCAGCACCCTTCGAAGACAGGGCACAGATACGCAGTATTTT. It codes for CASTLRRQGTDTQYF. The variable domain in full, completed from reference TRBV28 and TRBJ2-3, reads DVKVTQSSRYLVKRTGEKVFLECVQDMDHENMFWYRQDPGLGLRLIYFSYDVKMKEKGDIPEGYSVSREKKERFSLILESASTNQTSMYLCASTLRRQGTDTQYFGPGTRLTVL.